This T cell receptor beta chain was captured by sequencing in a study of blood T cell repertoires in COVID-19. Turning to the study itself: Both acute and convalescent COVID-19 samples were obtained from the United States, Italy and Spain. T cells, B-cell-depleted T cells, or PBMCs provided the cDNA or gDNA that served as material.

V lost 3 bases and J lost 4; bases outside the gene matches: 3. The CDR3 contains 14 residues. Germline V gene sequence: CDR1 LNHDA, CDR2 SQIVND (reference sequence). Original handling: Nucleated cell number was recorded as an estimate derived from reference gene primer amplification. TCRdb's copy holds only in-frame clones and misses some; the assay was immunoSEQ multiplex PCR. V, J and clone size were drawn from that table, and D and trimming were deduced from the DNA. The data contain some 150,000 clones, approximately 80% of them seen just once; the ten biggest clones take up about 5.1%. The sequenced material came from peripheral blood. The chain is built from TRBV19 and TRBJ2-7; 10 bases fit TRBD1. This receptor was identified in a human donor in a cohort sampled during active COVID-19. The CDR3 protein is CASSIGTGVYEQYV. CDR3 nucleotide sequence: TGTGCCAGTAGTATTGGGACAGGGGTGTACGAGCAGTACGTC.